The clone carrying this T cell receptor beta chain appeared a few times. Its target is not known. Profiling relied on immunoSEQ multiplex PCR, and the TCRdb table lists in-frame clones only, not all of them. In the table there are about 280,000 clones, approximately 87% of which are singletons. The data were taken from a study of Ad26.COV2.S vaccination and SARS-CoV-2 variants. Study-wide context: The COV1001 Ad26.COV2.S trial arm included the donor. Study findings and constraints: Those who received vaccine or placebo ended up with similar non-spike TCR breadth.

Treatment of the sample: around 19 received Ad26.COV2.S at low or high dose, single or two shots; 5 received placebo; per-sample allocation not given. The investigators took samples on day 63 after the first vaccine or placebo injection. Donation came from an adult in Boston who was aged 18-55 years. The CDR3 is made up of 16 amino acids. The ends were cut back, 5 bases at V and 0 bases at J, with 11 bases in the middle. CDR1 MNHNY and CDR2 SVGAGI come from the germline V gene (reference sequence). The sequenced sample was peripheral blood, obtained in a trial of Ad26.COV2.S vaccine versus placebo. The clonotype originates from a person between 18 and 65 years old who received the Ad26.COV2.S COVID-19 vaccine or a placebo. This chain links TRBV6-6 with TRBJ1-6; D call uncertain. The CDR3: CASSTPEGSYNSPLHF. The CDR3, as DNA: TGTGCCAGCAGTACCCCTGAGGGCTCCTATAATTCACCCCTCCACTTT.